This T cell receptor (beta chain) was recorded in a study of T cell changes during pregnancy in multiple sclerosis. Trimming took 3 bases from V and 4 from J; bases not matched to a gene: 8. Looked up from germline, CDR1 is MDHEN and CDR2 is SYDVKM. CDR3 length: 16 residues. Sequenced by immunoSEQ multiplex PCR; TCRdb stores in-frame clones only, minus some. This table holds some 140,000 clones, 95% to 98% found once. This chain uses TRBV28 with TRBJ2-1, with 8 bases fitting TRBD2. The sample here was peripheral blood, taken after pregnancy. The sequence derives from a female donor with multiple sclerosis, enrolled in a pregnancy study. DNA of the CDR3: TGTGCCAGCAGTTTCTTTGGCGGGAGGTATTACAATGAGCAGTTCTTC. As protein: CASSFFGGRYYNEQFF.